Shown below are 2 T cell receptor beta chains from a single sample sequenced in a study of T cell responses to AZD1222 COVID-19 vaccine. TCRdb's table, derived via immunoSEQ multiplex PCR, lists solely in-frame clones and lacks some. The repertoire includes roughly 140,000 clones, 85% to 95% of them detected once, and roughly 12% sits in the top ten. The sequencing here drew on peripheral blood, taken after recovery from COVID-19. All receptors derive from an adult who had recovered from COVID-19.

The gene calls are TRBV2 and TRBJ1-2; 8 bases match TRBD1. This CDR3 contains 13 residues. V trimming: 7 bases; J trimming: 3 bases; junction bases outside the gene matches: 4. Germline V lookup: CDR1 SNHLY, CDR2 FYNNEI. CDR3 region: CASTGGWDYGYTF. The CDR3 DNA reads TGTGCCAGCACAGGGGGCTGGGACTATGGCTACACCTTC.

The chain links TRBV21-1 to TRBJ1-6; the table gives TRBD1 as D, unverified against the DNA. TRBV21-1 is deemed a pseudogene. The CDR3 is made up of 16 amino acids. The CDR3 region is CASSKTTQEKVTPLHF. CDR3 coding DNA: TGTGCCAGCAGCAAAACCACACAGGAAAAAGTTACACCCCTCCACTTT.